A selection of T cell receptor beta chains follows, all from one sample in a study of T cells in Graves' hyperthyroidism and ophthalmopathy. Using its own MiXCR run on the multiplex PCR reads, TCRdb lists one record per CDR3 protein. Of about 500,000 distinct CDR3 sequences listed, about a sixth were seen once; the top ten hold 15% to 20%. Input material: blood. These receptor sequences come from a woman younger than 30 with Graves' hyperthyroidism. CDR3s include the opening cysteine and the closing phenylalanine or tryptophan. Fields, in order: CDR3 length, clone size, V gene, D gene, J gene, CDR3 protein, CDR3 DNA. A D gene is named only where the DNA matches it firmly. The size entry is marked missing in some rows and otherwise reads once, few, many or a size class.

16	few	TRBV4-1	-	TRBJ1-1	CASSQVLGRANTEAFF	TGCGCCAGCAGCCAAGTTTTGGGCAGGGCGAACACTGAAGCTTTCTTT
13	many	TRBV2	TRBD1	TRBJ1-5	CASRGDRNQPQHF	TGTGCCAGCAGAGGGGACAGGAATCAGCCCCAGCATTTT
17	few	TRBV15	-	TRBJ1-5	CATSRDYGGPFNQPQHF	TGTGCCACCAGCAGAGATTATGGAGGGCCGTTCAATCAGCCCCAGCATTTT
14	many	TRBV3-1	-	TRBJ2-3	CASSQVGATDTQYF	TGTGCCAGCAGCCAAGTCGGAGCCACAGATACGCAGTATTTT
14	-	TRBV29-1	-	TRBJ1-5	CSVLTRDSNQPQHF	TGCAGCGTCCTGACAAGGGATAGCAATCAGCCCCAGCATTTT
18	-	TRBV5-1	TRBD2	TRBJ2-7	CASSQFVSTSGFPYEQYF	TGCGCCAGCAGCCAGTTCGTGTCGACTAGCGGGTTCCCCTACGAGCAGTACTTC
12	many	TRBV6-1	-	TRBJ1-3	CASSRSGNTIYF	TGTGCCAGCAGTAGGTCTGGAAACACCATATATTTT
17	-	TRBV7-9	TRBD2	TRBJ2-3	CASSLAGGGDLTDTQYF	TGTGCCAGCAGCTTAGCCGGGGGGGGGGACCTCACAGATACGCAGTATTTT
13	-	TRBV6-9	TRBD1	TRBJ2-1	CASSWGDRGEQFF	TGTGCCAGCAGTTGGGGGGACAGGGGGGAGCAGTTCTTC
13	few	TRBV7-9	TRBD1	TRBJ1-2	CASRDGQGYGYTF	TGTGCCAGCAGGGATGGACAGGGCTATGGCTACACCTTC
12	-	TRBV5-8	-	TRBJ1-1	CASSLVGREAFF	TGTGCCAGCAGCTTGGTAGGGCGCGAAGCTTTCTTT